The 28 T cell receptor beta chains reported below all come from one sample, sequenced in a study of T cell changes during pregnancy in multiple sclerosis. Clones were sequenced by immunoSEQ multiplex PCR, and TCRdb holds only the in-frame ones, with some missing. Altogether more than 35,000 clones are present, more than 70% being singletons, with the ten largest covering about 6.3%. Source: CD8+ T cells from peripheral blood mononuclear cells, taken after pregnancy. All receptors derive from a female donor in good health, enrolled as a control in a pregnancy study.

This clone was seen only once. J is TRBJ2-1 and V is TRBV27; 7 bases agree with TRBD1. The trim removed 2 bases at V and 9 bases at J, leaving 7 bases unmatched. The CDR3 length is 14 residues. The germline V gene has CDR1 MNHEY and CDR2 SMNVEV (reference sequence). The CDR3 coding sequence is TGTGCCAGCAGTTTACCCGACAGGGTTCCTGAGCAGTTCTTC. It specifies CASSLPDRVPEQFF.

J is TRBJ2-5 and V is TRBV5-1; D might be TRBD2 (6 bases). Germline V gene data show CDR1 as SGHRS and CDR2 as YFSETQ. This CDR3 is 20 amino acids long. Between the trimmed V and J ends, which lost 0 bases and 0 bases, there was a span of 24 bases. In DNA form, the CDR3 reads TGCGCCAGCAGCTTGGCCACCCTAGGCCAGGGCAGGGAGGACCAAGAGACCCAGTACTTC. Its translation: CASSLATLGQGREDQETQYF.

V and J are TRBV7-9 and TRBJ2-7; 9 positions agree with TRBD1. The CDR3 sequence is 15 residues long. The V segment lost 1 base and the J segment 4 bases; nucleotides outside the gene matches: 5. Germline V gives CDR1 SEHNR, CDR2 FQNEAQ (reference sequence). In DNA, the CDR3 is TGTGCCAGCAGCTTAGGGACAGGGGCGGGTTACGAGCAGTACTTC. Its translation: CASSLGTGAGYEQYF.

This rearrangement joins TRBV4-1 to TRBJ2-1, with D possibly matching TRBD2 (5 bases). Trimming took 6 bases from V and 10 from J, leaving 19 bases between them. This CDR3 contains 14 residues. Germline values: CDR1 MGHRA, CDR2 YSYEKL. The CDR3 protein is CASSTKTPGGEQFF. The CDR3 bases are TGCGCCAGCAGTACTAAAACCCCAGGAGGAGAGCAGTTCTTC.

The chain joins TRBV27 to TRBJ1-5, with a tentative D call TRBD1 (5 bases). CDR3 length: 14 residues. V lost 5 bases and J lost 3, with 11 bases in between. CDR1 MNHEY and CDR2 SMNVEV come from the germline V gene (reference sequence). The CDR3 nucleotides are TGTGCCAGCAGTCCCGACAGTTACAATCAGCCCCAGCATTTT. Protein sequence: CASSPDSYNQPQHF.

The V and J genes are TRBV9 and TRBJ1-4; 8 bases align to TRBD1. Looked up from germline, CDR1 is SGDLS and CDR2 is YYNGEE. The CDR3 runs 19 residues. The junction had 19 bases not matched to a gene; V was cut back by 0 bases and J by 9 bases. CDR3 nucleotides: TGTGCCAGCAGCGTAGAATCTGGACAGGGCAGGGAAGCTCCCCAAAAACTGTTTTTT. This codes for CASSVESGQGREAPQKLFF.

The chain employs TRBV7-9 and TRBJ1-3; 11 bases map to TRBD1. Germline trimming cut 5 bases from V and 7 bases from J; bases unmatched to any gene: 7. Germline V gene lookup returns CDR1 SEHNR and CDR2 FQNEAQ (reference sequence). The CDR3 consists of 15 residues. This CDR3 is CASSTDRDRGNTIYF. CDR3 sequence (DNA): TGTGCCAGCAGCACGGACCGGGACAGGGGGAACACCATATATTTT.

This chain uses TRBV14 with TRBJ1-2; TRBD1 matches 7 bases. V lost 4 bases to trimming and J lost 4 bases; unmatched junction nucleotides: 15. This CDR3 is built from 17 residues. The V gene's germline CDR1 is SGHDN and CDR2 FVKESK. CDR3 bases: TGTGCCAGCAGCCCAGACAGGGTCGGGTGCTGTTTCTATGGCTACACCTTC. Translating it yields CASSPDRVGCCFYGYTF.

The rearrangement links TRBV5-1 to TRBJ1-3; possibly TRBD1 for D (6 bases). The CDR3 sequence is 16 residues long. The ends were cut back, 7 bases at V and 4 bases at J, with 21 bases in the middle. In germline, CDR1 is SGHRS, CDR2 YFSETQ. CDR3 amino acids: CASPLGGQGGGNTIYF. CDR3 sequence (DNA): TGCGCCAGCCCCTTGGGGGGGCAGGGTGGAGGAAACACCATATATTTT.

The chain carries TRBV15 and TRBJ1-3; 8 nucleotides agree with TRBD1. The CDR3 sequence is 17 residues long. Germline V gene lookup returns CDR1 LNHNV and CDR2 YYDKDF (reference sequence). V trimming: 0 bases; J trimming: 4 bases; junction bases outside the gene matches: 8. The CDR3 sequence is CATSRDSQQGEGNTIYF. The CDR3, as DNA: TGTGCCACCAGCAGAGACTCCCAACAGGGGGAAGGAAACACCATATATTTT.

This clone is a singleton in its sample. This chain uses TRBV7-9 with TRBJ2-4; 7 bases align to TRBD2. This CDR3 region has 14 residues. J lost 0 bases, V lost 4 bases, and 0 bases had no gene match. Looked up from germline, CDR1 is SEHNR and CDR2 is FQNEAQ (reference sequence). CDR3 sequence (DNA): TGTGCCAGCAGCTGGGAGGGAGCCAAAAACATTCAGTACTTC. The encoded protein is CASSWEGAKNIQYF.

The V gene is TRBV15, the J gene TRBJ2-1, with D unclear. This CDR3 region has 13 residues. The V end lost 0 bases, the J end lost 5 bases, and 5 bases lay between the germline ends. Germline-derived CDR1 and CDR2 are LNHNV and YYDKDF (reference sequence). CDR3 residues: CATSRELHNEQFF. CDR3 sequence (DNA): TGTGCCACCAGCAGAGAACTACACAATGAGCAGTTCTTC.

The chain couples TRBV7-9 to TRBJ2-4; weak D call: TRBD1 (5 bases). V dropped 0 bases and J dropped 8 bases, with 14 bases sitting between them. Germline V gives CDR1 SEHNR, CDR2 FQNEAQ (reference sequence). The CDR3 totals 15 residues. The CDR3 coding sequence is TGTGCCAGCAGCTTAGCGCTAGGGGTCGAGGACATTCAGTACTTC. Residues: CASSLALGVEDIQYF.

V is TRBV9 and J is TRBJ1-5, with D perhaps TRBD1 (5 bases). Per the germline V gene, CDR1 is SGDLS and CDR2 is YYNGEE. CDR3 length: 14 residues. The V and J ends lost 3 bases and 7 bases respectively, with 14 bases between them. CDR3 DNA: TGTGCCAGCAGCGCAGGACATACTGGGCAGCCCCAGCATTTT. Encoded protein: CASSAGHTGQPQHF. The full variable domain, rest sourced from reference TRBV9 and TRBJ1-5, is DSGVTQTPKHLITATGQRVTLRCSPRSGDLSVYWYQQSLDQGLQFLIQYYNGEERAKGNILERFSAQQFPDLHSELNLSSLELGDSALYFCASSAGHTGQPQHFGDGTRLSIL.

The chain joins TRBV19 to TRBJ2-5; tentatively, D is TRBD1 (6 bases). V was pared by 10 bases and J by 2 bases, with 14 bases between. Germline V gene sequence: CDR1 LNHDA, CDR2 SQIVND (reference sequence). This CDR3 comprises 13 residues. The CDR3 sequence: CAISKGVQETQYF. DNA for the CDR3: TGTGCCATTTCAAAGGGGGTTCAAGAGACCCAGTACTTC.

The rearrangement joins TRBV10-3 to TRBJ1-1; maybe TRBD1 (5 bases). The CDR3 is 13 residues long. V was cut by 10 bases and J by 5 bases, with 17 bases left in between. Germline CDR1 reads ENHRY; CDR2 reads SYGVKD. CDR3 sequence: CASVPWGATEAFF. CDR3 nucleotides: TGTGCCAGTGTCCCATGGGGCGCGACTGAAGCTTTCTTT.

Only one count was recorded for this clone. The CDR3 bases are TGTGCCAGCAGTGAACAGGGTTATGGGAGGTTTCAGTACTTC. Protein: CASSEQGYGRFQYF. The J gene is TRBJ2-4, the V gene TRBV25-1; D is possibly TRBD2 (6 bases). V lost 2 bases and J lost 11, with 16 bases in between. Germline CDR1 and CDR2: MGHDK and SYGVNS. The CDR3 contains 14 residues.

This chain uses TRBV7-6 with TRBJ2-2; TRBD2 agrees at 10 bases. The germline V gene has CDR1 SGHVS and CDR2 FNYEAQ. V was pared by 1 base and J by 4 bases, with 3 bases of the junction left unmatched. The CDR3 extends over 16 amino acids. Written as DNA, the CDR3 is TGTGCCAGCAGCTTAGGTGGGACTAGCGCCACCGGGGAGCTGTTTTTT. Residues: CASSLGGTSATGELFF.

V is TRBV5-8 and J is TRBJ2-1, with 11 bases aligning to TRBD2. V trimming: 4 bases; J trimming: 8 bases; junction bases outside the gene matches: 8. The CDR3 length is 15 residues. Germline V lookup: CDR1 SGHTS, CDR2 YDEGEE. The CDR3 here is CASSPVAGGLDEQFF. The CDR3 region has the DNA TGTGCCAGCAGCCCCGTAGCGGGGGGGCTCGATGAGCAGTTCTTC.

J is TRBJ1-6 and V is TRBV9; D not certain. The germline V gene encodes CDR1 SGDLS and CDR2 YYNGEE. The V end was cut by 4 bases, the J end by 0 bases, with 11 bases between. CDR3 length: 16 residues. CDR3 sequence reads: CASSLVGSSYNSPLHF. The CDR3 nucleotides read TGTGCCAGCAGCCTAGTGGGGAGCTCCTATAATTCACCCCTCCACTTT.

The CDR3 loop reads CASSETIPGQGAYEQFF. Written as DNA, the CDR3 is TGTGCCAGCAGTGAAACCATCCCGGGACAGGGGGCCTATGAGCAGTTCTTC. The chain carries TRBV2 and TRBJ2-1; 12 bases are a match to TRBD1. Germline assignment: CDR1 SNHLY and CDR2 FYNNEI. This CDR3 region has 17 residues. V lost 2 bases and J lost 8; bases outside the gene matches: 10.

The chain links TRBV4-1 to TRBJ2-2, with D hard to call. CDR1 is MGHRA, CDR2 YSYEKL, per germline. V dropped 0 bases and J dropped 6 bases, with 5 bases sitting between them. The CDR3 sequence is 13 residues long. The CDR3 nucleotides read TGCGCCAGCAGCCAAGATCTGTCCGGGGAGCTGTTTTTT. Protein: CASSQDLSGELFF.

This chain connects TRBV5-8 to TRBJ2-5; tentatively, D is TRBD2 (5 bases). V dropped 0 bases and J dropped 7 bases, with 16 bases sitting between them. CDR1 and CDR2 (germline): SGHTS, YDEGEE. CDR3 length equals 15 residues. CDR3 DNA sequence: TGTGCCAGCAGCTTGGCCGAGGGAGCCCCCGGGACCCAGTACTTC. Translation: CASSLAEGAPGTQYF.

The rearrangement joins TRBV6-6 to TRBJ1-1; D might be TRBD1 (5 bases). Germline values: CDR1 MNHNY, CDR2 SVGAGI (reference sequence). This CDR3 has 11 amino acids. Deletions cut 6 bases from V and 7 bases from J, with 9 bases between. The CDR3 loop reads CASSPDSEAFF. In nucleotides, the CDR3 is TGTGCCAGCAGCCCAGACAGTGAAGCTTTCTTT.

The chain's CDR3 is CASILVGGVSNEQFF. The CDR3 nucleotides are TGTGCCAGCATCCTAGTCGGGGGGGTCTCCAATGAGCAGTTCTTC. The chain is built from TRBV5-6 and TRBJ2-1; 8 bases fit TRBD2. V lost 6 bases and J lost 6; bases outside the gene matches: 11. CDR3 length: 15 residues. Germline V gene data show CDR1 as SGHDT and CDR2 as YYEEEE.

The V and J genes are TRBV28 and TRBJ1-5, with TRBD1 matching 10 bases. V was clipped by 5 bases and J by 5 bases; unmatched bases: 6. Germline CDR1 MDHEN, CDR2 SYDVKM. The CDR3 length is 15 residues. CDR3 nucleotides: TGTGCCAGCAGTCCGCCGGGACAGGGGCATCAGCCCCAGCATTTT. Translated, it gives CASSPPGQGHQPQHF. The full variable domain, its missing parts supplied by reference TRBV28 and TRBJ1-5, is DVKVTQSSRYLVKRTGEKVFLECVQDMDHENMFWYRQDPGLGLRLIYFSYDVKMKEKGDIPEGYSVSREKKERFSLILESASTNQTSMYLCASSPPGQGHQPQHFGDGTRLSIL.

The chain combines TRBV5-1 with TRBJ2-7; tentative D call: TRBD2 (6 bases). The CDR3 has 11 amino acids. The germline V gene has CDR1 SGHRS and CDR2 YFSETQ. V was pared by 3 bases and J by 5 bases, with 6 bases between. The chain's CDR3 is CASSWGDEQYF. In nucleotides, the CDR3 is TGCGCCAGCAGCTGGGGGGACGAGCAGTACTTC.

The rearrangement joins TRBV27 to TRBJ2-7, with unresolved D. Germline V lookup: CDR1 MNHEY, CDR2 SMNVEV (reference sequence). CDR3 length equals 12 residues. Deletions cut 5 bases from V and 2 bases from J, with 7 bases between. This CDR3 is CASSPTPYEQYF. Here the CDR3 DNA reads TGTGCCAGCAGTCCTACTCCCTACGAGCAGTACTTC.